A single sample is the source of the 32 T cell receptor beta chains below, sequenced in a study of blood T cell repertoires in COVID-19. Clones were read by immunoSEQ multiplex PCR, and TCRdb kept only the in-frame ones, dropping some. The table records about 43,000 clones, roughly 87% of them present only once. Sequencing was performed on peripheral blood. Every receptor here comes from a man in his sixties with active COVID-19.

The chain employs TRBV6-2 or TRBV6-3 and TRBJ2-7; D may be TRBD1 (6 bases). Germline V gene sequence: CDR1 MNHEY, CDR2 SVGEGT. CDR3 length: 16 residues. Deletions cut 5 bases from V and 1 base from J, with 18 bases between. The CDR3 bases are TGTGCCAGCAGTAAGCTCTCCGGGACATATTCCTACGAGCAGTACTTC. This translates into CASSKLSGTYSYEQYF.

The chain uses TRBV5-1 and TRBJ1-1, with D perhaps TRBD1 (6 bases). The CDR3 length is 13 residues. CDR1 is SGHRS, CDR2 YFSETQ, per germline. V was clipped by 4 bases and J by 1 base, with 8 bases between them. The CDR3 region has the DNA TGCGCCAGCAGCGGGACACCGAACACTGAAGCTTTCTTT. Translating gives CASSGTPNTEAFF.

The chain couples TRBV11-2 to TRBJ2-4; maybe TRBD1 (5 bases). Trimming pared 1 base from V and 0 bases from J, leaving 16 bases between. In germline, CDR1 is SGHAT, CDR2 FQNNGV. The CDR3 contains 18 residues. CDR3 in DNA: TGTGCCAGCAGCTTAGCTCACTCGACAGTCCTAGCCAAAAACATTCAGTACTTC. It translates to CASSLAHSTVLAKNIQYF.

V usage is TRBV6-6 and J usage is TRBJ1-1, with 8 bases that match TRBD1. The CDR3 covers 13 residues. The V gene's germline CDR1 is MNHNY and CDR2 SVGAGI (reference sequence). The J segment lost 11 bases and the V segment lost 5 bases, leaving 10 bases of the junction unmatched. The CDR3 loop is CASSPGQGVSAFF. The DNA for the CDR3 is TGTGCCAGCAGTCCCGGACAGGGAGTATCCGCTTTCTTT.

The DNA of the CDR3 is TGTGCCAGCAGTCCCCCGGGACATGCGATTAGGGAAGCTTTCTTT. As protein: CASSPPGHAIREAFF. The J gene is TRBJ1-1, the V gene TRBV6-5; the D gene is possibly TRBD1 (6 bases). Per the germline V gene, CDR1 is MNHEY and CDR2 is SVGAGI. The CDR3 is 15 amino acids. Trimming took off 5 bases at V and 8 bases at J, with 21 bases between the two ends.

V is TRBV3-1 (or the pseudogene TRBV3-2) and J is TRBJ1-2; TRBD1 matches at 9 bases. With V trimmed by 6 bases and J by 10 bases, 9 bases remained unmatched. The germline V gene has CDR1 LGHDT and CDR2 YNNKEL (reference sequence). This CDR3 region has 13 residues. CDR3 region: CASRPDRGLTYTF. As DNA, the CDR3 is TGTGCCAGCAGACCCGACAGGGGGTTGACCTACACCTTC.

The rearrangement links TRBV6-1 to TRBJ1-2, with 7 bases fitting TRBD1. CDR3 size: 14 residues. Germline values: CDR1 MNHNS, CDR2 SASEGT. V lost 1 base to trimming and J lost 6 bases; unmatched junction nucleotides: 5. The CDR3 nucleotides are TGTGCCAGCAGTGAAGTAGGCAGGGGGAATGGCTACACCTTC. This codes for CASSEVGRGNGYTF.

The rearrangement uses TRBV3-1 (or the pseudogene TRBV3-2) and TRBJ2-7; TRBD1 might be the D (6 bases). V gave up 4 bases and J gave up 0 bases, with 10 bases separating them. Germline V gives CDR1 LGHDT, CDR2 YNNKEL (reference sequence). CDR3 length: 14 residues. The CDR3 DNA reads TGTGCCAGCAGCCCTTACAGGGACTCCTACGAGCAGTACTTC. Translating gives CASSPYRDSYEQYF.

The chain recombines TRBV6-2 or TRBV6-3 with TRBJ1-1, with TRBD1 matching over 8 bases. Trimming at V came to 4 bases and at J to 0 bases, leaving 10 bases not matched to a gene. The CDR3 totals 17 residues. Germline V gene lookup returns CDR1 MNHEY and CDR2 SVGEGT. Here the CDR3 reads CASSSAGGLYMNTEAFF. CDR3 bases: TGTGCCAGCAGTTCGGCAGGGGGCCTTTACATGAACACTGAAGCTTTCTTT.

The CDR3 DNA follows: TGTGCCAGCAGTTACTCGTCAGGGAACAATCAGCCCCAGCATTTT. This sequence encodes CASSYSSGNNQPQHF. The V call is TRBV6-6, the J call TRBJ1-5, with a weak D call TRBD1 (5 bases). Trimming cost V 0 bases and J 3 bases, with 9 bases left between them. The CDR3 is 15 amino acids. The germline gives CDR1 MNHNY, CDR2 SVGAGI (reference sequence).

The V call is TRBV5-5, the J call TRBJ2-6; tentatively, D is TRBD1 (6 bases). CDR3 size: 16 residues. Germline V lookup: CDR1 SGHKS, CDR2 YYEKEE (reference sequence). Between the trimmed V and J ends, which lost 5 bases and 0 bases, there was a span of 12 bases. The CDR3 nucleotides read TGTGCCAGCAGAGATCAGGGGACCTCTGGGGCCAACGTCCTGACTTTC. Its translation: CASRDQGTSGANVLTF.

The chain links TRBV14 to TRBJ2-7; D not resolved. Trimming removed 0 bases from V and 3 bases from J, with 3 bases in between. Germline-derived CDR1 and CDR2 are SGHDN and FVKESK. This CDR3 is 12 amino acids long. Here the CDR3 reads CASSQDGYEQYF. Here the CDR3 DNA reads TGTGCCAGCAGCCAAGACGGCTACGAGCAGTACTTC.

This clone was observed once. The gene calls are TRBV28 and TRBJ2-6; 9 positions agree with TRBD1. CDR1 is MDHEN, CDR2 SYDVKM, per germline. This CDR3 is built from 17 residues. After removal of 3 bases from V and 2 bases from J, the junction contained 5 bases not matched to a gene. The CDR3 coding sequence is TGTGCCAGCAGTTTTTGGACAGGGGCCACTGGGGCCAACGTCCTGACTTTC. Protein product: CASSFWTGATGANVLTF.

The CDR3 nucleotides are TGTGCCACCAGCAGAGTGCGGCAGGGGGCGGAGGAGCAGTACTTC. Protein product: CATSRVRQGAEEQYF. The V and J genes are TRBV15 and TRBJ2-7, with TRBD1 matching over 8 bases. Trimming cost V 1 base and J 7 bases; bases outside gene matches: 9. This CDR3 contains 15 residues. Germline CDR1 reads LNHNV; CDR2 reads YYDKDF (reference sequence).

This chain connects TRBV5-1 to TRBJ2-7, with D possibly being TRBD1 (5 bases). Germline CDR1 and CDR2: SGHRS and YFSETQ. The V and J ends lost 0 bases and 0 bases respectively, with 10 bases between them. The CDR3 covers 15 residues. The CDR3 loop reads CASSLETANSYEQYF. The CDR3 DNA reads TGCGCCAGCAGCTTGGAGACAGCAAACTCCTACGAGCAGTACTTC.

This chain links TRBV2 with TRBJ1-1; D may be TRBD1 (6 bases). V gave up 4 bases and J gave up 1 base, with 7 bases separating them. CDR1 SNHLY and CDR2 FYNNEI come from the germline V gene. CDR3 size: 13 residues. DNA of the CDR3: TGTGCCAGCAGTGGGGGGCGGAACACTGAAGCTTTCTTT. It yields the protein CASSGGRNTEAFF.

This chain joins TRBV6-6 and TRBJ2-7, with 7 bases fitting TRBD1. The V gene end was trimmed by 2 bases and the J gene end by 7 bases; junction bases not matched to a gene: 11. Germline V gene lookup returns CDR1 MNHNY and CDR2 SVGAGI (reference sequence). CDR3 size: 15 residues. CDR3 region: CASSYPRTGPQEQYF. The DNA for the CDR3 is TGTGCCAGCAGTTACCCCCGGACAGGCCCTCAAGAGCAGTACTTC.

This chain connects TRBV5-6 to TRBJ1-2, with 7 bases lining up with TRBD1. The V segment lost 0 bases and the J segment 8 bases; nucleotides outside the gene matches: 10. The CDR3 is made up of 15 amino acids. Germline V gives CDR1 SGHDT, CDR2 YYEEEE. CDR3 coding DNA: TGTGCCAGCAGCTTGGTCGGACAGGTTTCCAGCGGCTACACCTTC. It codes for CASSLVGQVSSGYTF.

The V and J genes are TRBV2 and TRBJ2-1; D call uncertain. The CDR3 is made up of 15 amino acids. V shed 4 bases and J shed 2 bases, with 12 bases lying between them. Per germline, CDR1 SNHLY and CDR2 FYNNEI. CDR3 amino acids: CASSGVTTPYNEQFF. DNA of the CDR3: TGTGCCAGCAGTGGCGTAACCACCCCCTACAATGAGCAGTTCTTC.

The chain links TRBV9 to TRBJ2-6; weak D call: TRBD1 (5 bases). Deletions cut 0 bases from V and 0 bases from J, with 10 bases between. The CDR3 has 17 residues. Germline V gene data show CDR1 as SGDLS and CDR2 as YYNGEE. The CDR3 loop reads CASSVEGLSSGANVLTF. CDR3 DNA: TGTGCCAGCAGCGTAGAGGGGTTGAGCTCTGGGGCCAACGTCCTGACTTTC.

The rearrangement links TRBV4-2 to TRBJ2-7, with a tentative D call TRBD2 (6 bases). CDR1 is LGHNA and CDR2 is YNFKEQ in the germline V gene. Trimming removed 0 bases from V and 2 bases from J, with 11 bases in between. This CDR3 has 15 amino acids. The chain's CDR3 is CASSQETGSAYEQYF. The DNA for the CDR3 is TGTGCCAGCAGCCAAGAAACCGGGAGCGCCTACGAGCAGTACTTC.

The rearrangement uses TRBV6-6 and TRBJ2-1; 9 nucleotides match TRBD1. The junction had 8 bases not matched to a gene; V was cut back by 6 bases and J by 5 bases. The germline V gene has CDR1 MNHNY and CDR2 SVGAGI (reference sequence). This CDR3 comprises 15 residues. The CDR3 is CASSSGQGRNNEQFF. The CDR3 coding sequence is TGTGCCAGCAGCTCAGGACAGGGGCGGAACAATGAGCAGTTCTTC.

The chain recombines TRBV29-1 with TRBJ2-2; 7 bases match TRBD1. The V segment lost 1 base and the J segment 0 bases; nucleotides outside the gene matches: 2. Germline CDR1 is SQVTM and CDR2 is ANQGSEA. The length of the CDR3 is 15 residues. The CDR3 DNA reads as TGCAGCGTTGAAGGGGACAGCCCGAACACCGGGGAGCTGTTTTTT. Amino acid sequence: CSVEGDSPNTGELFF.

The count of this clone is one. The chain joins TRBV5-5 to TRBJ2-5, with D perhaps TRBD2 (6 bases). CDR3 length: 15 amino acids. The germline V and J ends were trimmed by 2 bases and 2 bases, with 13 bases remaining between them. The V gene's germline CDR1 is SGHKS and CDR2 YYEKEE (reference sequence). The CDR3 DNA follows: TGTGCCAGCAGCTTTCTCGGGGGAGATCAAGAGACCCAGTACTTC. It is translated as CASSFLGGDQETQYF. Drawing the rest from reference TRBV5-5 and TRBJ2-5, the complete variable domain is DAGVTQSPTHLIKTRGQQVTLRCSPISGHKSVSWYQQVLGQGPQFIFQYYEKEERGRGNFPDRFSARQFPNYSSELNVNALLLGDSALYLCASSFLGGDQETQYFGPGTRLLVL.

This chain uses TRBV28 with TRBJ1-4; D is unresolved. This CDR3 comprises 16 residues. Germline CDR1 reads MDHEN; CDR2 reads SYDVKM. Trimming removed 2 bases from V and 0 bases from J, with 10 bases in between. The CDR3 region has the DNA TGTGCCAGCAGTTTACCAGGCGTGTCAACTAATGAAAAACTGTTTTTT. Translation gives CASSLPGVSTNEKLFF.

The gene calls are TRBV28 and TRBJ2-7; a possible D gene is TRBD2 (5 bases). Germline values: CDR1 MDHEN, CDR2 SYDVKM. With 8 bases removed from V and 7 bases from J, the gap between germline ends came to 18 bases. The CDR3 is 13 residues long. The CDR3 DNA follows: TGTGCCAGCCAGACGGGTCCCACGGGGGAGCAGTACTTC. This sequence encodes CASQTGPTGEQYF.

This clone was picked up one time. J is TRBJ1-2 and V is TRBV24-1; TRBD1 aligns across 10 bases. The CDR3 loop spans 17 amino acids. The V and J ends lost 3 bases and 4 bases, in that order; junction bases with no gene match: 10. In germline, CDR1 is KGHDR, CDR2 SFDVKD. This CDR3 is CATSDPRKTGGGYGYTF. In nucleotides, the CDR3 is TGTGCCACCAGTGATCCCCGCAAGACAGGGGGCGGCTATGGCTACACCTTC.

The chain is built from TRBV2 and TRBJ2-3; 13 positions agree with TRBD2. V shed 6 bases and J 0 bases; nucleotides not matched to a gene: 6. Germline CDR1 reads SNHLY; CDR2 reads FYNNEI. CDR3 length: 17 residues. The DNA of the CDR3 is TGTGCCAGCAGACCCGGGACTAGCGGGGATAGCACAGATACGCAGTATTTT. Protein product: CASRPGTSGDSTDTQYF.

This clone was counted once. The V call is TRBV19, the J call TRBJ1-1; D not certain. The CDR3 extends over 16 amino acids. V lost 7 bases, J lost 0 bases, and 18 bases lay in between. Per the germline V gene, CDR1 is LNHDA and CDR2 is SQIVND (reference sequence). The CDR3 protein is CASTLRTDPVNTEAFF. Here the CDR3 DNA reads TGTGCCAGTACCCTTAGGACTGACCCGGTGAACACTGAAGCTTTCTTT. Variable domain in full (rest from reference TRBV19 and TRBJ1-1): DGGITQSPKYLFRKEGQNVTLSCEQNLNHDAMYWYRQDPGQGLRLIYYSQIVNDFQKGDIAEGYSVSREKKESFPLTVTSAQKNPTAFYLCASTLRTDPVNTEAFFGQGTRLTVV.

The chain recombines TRBV5-1 with TRBJ1-2; 8 nucleotides align to TRBD1. The CDR3 sequence is 14 residues long. Germline CDR1 is SGHRS and CDR2 is YFSETQ. Germline trimming cut 7 bases from V and 5 bases from J; bases unmatched to any gene: 10. CDR3: CASYDPGQAYGYTF. Written as DNA, the CDR3 is TGCGCCAGCTATGACCCGGGACAGGCTTATGGCTACACCTTC.

J is TRBJ2-7 and V is TRBV24-1; 8 nucleotides match TRBD1. The V gene end was trimmed by 1 base and the J gene end by 5 bases; junction bases not matched to a gene: 3. The CDR3 length is 14 residues. Germline CDR1 is KGHDR and CDR2 is SFDVKD. The CDR3, as DNA: TGTGCCACCAGTGATTTTGGACAGGGACACGAGCAGTACTTC. It is translated as CATSDFGQGHEQYF.

CDR3 coding DNA: TGTGCCAGCAGCTTAGGAAGCGCCAGGGGTCAGCCCCAGCATTTT. Translating gives CASSLGSARGQPQHF. The gene calls are TRBV7-2 and TRBJ1-5, with D possibly being TRBD1 (6 bases). Deletions cut 1 base from V and 6 bases from J, with 13 bases between. This CDR3 is 15 amino acids long. Germline V gene data show CDR1 as SGHTA and CDR2 as FQGNSA. The full variable domain, in which reference TRBV7-2 and TRBJ1-5 provide the parts outside the CDR3, is GAGVSQSPSNKVTEKGKDVELRCDPISGHTALYWYRQSLGQGLEFLIYFQGNSAPDKSGLPSDRFSAERTGGSVSTLTIQRTQQEDSAVYLCASSLGSARGQPQHFGDGTRLSIL.